A selection of T cell receptor beta chains follows, all from one sample in a study of T cell repertoires in cytomegalovirus infection. TCRdb itself ran the reads through MiXCR, one entry per CDR3 protein. The sample holds 550,000 to 850,000 distinct CDR3 sequences; approximately 33% are singletons and the top ten take around a sixth. These receptors' targets are unknown. The sequenced sample was cultured PBMCs, obtained from culture after CMV antigen stimulation. The source of these receptors is a human donor in good health (CMV status not recorded). Some clones in this sample may be carry-over from other donors' samples. The CDR3 runs from the conserved cysteine through the conserved F or W. The D gene is left open where the match is weak. Part of the rows lack a size; the others show once, few, many or a class for expanded clones.

V gene	J gene	clone size	D gene	CDR3 protein	CDR3 DNA
TRBV15	TRBJ1-2	.	.	CATSPHAGDNYGYTF	TGTGCCACCAGCCCTCATGCAGGCGACAACTATGGCTACACCTTC
TRBV19	TRBJ1-2	.	.	CASSIGSLGGYGYTF	TGTGCCAGTAGTATCGGGTCCCTAGGCGGCTATGGCTACACCTTC
TRBV28	TRBJ2-4	.	TRBD1	CASSYPGGKNIQYF	TGTGCCAGCAGTTACCCAGGGGGTAAAAACATTCAGTACTTC
TRBV19	TRBJ2-7	.	.	CASSSSGETYEQYF	TGTGCCAGTAGTTCTTCCGGGGAGACCTACGAGCAGTACTTC
TRBV7-9	TRBJ2-3	.	.	CASASPFFGDTQYF	TGTGCCAGCGCTTCCCCATTTTTTGGAGATACGCAGTATTTT
TRBV7-2	TRBJ2-7	.	TRBD2	CATGLAAYEQYF	TGTGCCACCGGACTAGCGGCTTACGAGCAGTACTTC
TRBV6-1	TRBJ1-4	.	.	CASREGMGGEKLFF	TGTGCCAGCAGGGAGGGGATGGGTGGTGAAAAACTGTTTTTT
TRBV7-2	TRBJ2-7	few	TRBD2	CASSLGTSGVRRYEQYF	TGTGCCAGCAGTCTCGGGACTAGCGGGGTCCGTCGATACGAGCAGTACTTC
TRBV2	TRBJ2-1	few	TRBD2	CASTGAGGSYNEQFF	TGTGCCAGCACAGGGGCGGGAGGGTCATACAATGAGCAGTTCTTC
TRBV7-2	TRBJ2-3	many	.	CATLPKLLTDTQYF	TGTGCCACCTTACCGAAACTCCTCACAGATACGCAGTATTTT
TRBV12-3/TRBV12-4	TRBJ2-7	few	.	CASSLGGSLAYEQYF	TGTGCCAGCAGTTTAGGCGGCAGTTTAGCCTACGAGCAGTACTTC
TRBV7-2	TRBJ1-5	many	TRBD1	CASAPTGVGQPQHF	TGTGCCAGCGCGCCGACAGGGGTAGGTCAGCCCCAGCATTTT
TRBV7-9	TRBJ2-1	few	TRBD2	CASSLPGLAGYNEQFF	TGTGCCAGCAGCTTGCCGGGACTAGCGGGATACAATGAGCAGTTCTTC
TRBV11-1	TRBJ2-5	.	.	CASSLRNGGQETQYF	TGTGCCAGCAGCTTACGCAACGGGGGCCAAGAGACCCAGTACTTC
TRBV11-2	TRBJ1-1	many	.	CASSLVADTEAFF	TGTGCCAGCAGCTTAGTGGCCGACACTGAAGCTTTCTTT
TRBV15	TRBJ2-7	.	TRBD2	CATSRDSGNYEQYF	TGTGCCACCAGCAGAGATAGCGGGAACTACGAGCAGTACTTC
TRBV11-3	TRBJ2-3	.	TRBD2	CASSLDGLAGTDTQYF	TGTGCCAGCAGCTTAGATGGTCTAGCGGGCACAGATACGCAGTATTTT
TRBV7-8	TRBJ1-2	many	.	CASSRGAHTNYGYTF	TGTGCCAGCAGCCGAGGGGCCCACACCAACTATGGCTACACCTTC